A selection of T cell receptor beta chains follows, all from one sample in a study. TCRdb reprocessed the 5' RACE reads with MiXCR, giving one entry per CDR3 protein. Of 10,000 to 15,000 distinct CDR3 sequences detected, roughly a quarter appear once; the ten largest clones hold roughly 3%. The sample taken for sequencing was naive CD4+ T cells sorted from blood. The receptors stem from a female donor with breast cancer. Each CDR3 is given with its conserved first and last residue. D genes are given only for firm matches. The size of a clone is reported for some rows only, either as once, few or many, or as a class for expanded clones.

cdr3_nt cdr3_aa d_call v_call clone_size cdr3_length j_call
TGTGCCAGCAGCTCCCCTGGGACAGGGTTATTGAATGGCTTCACCTTC CASSSPGTGLLNGFTF TRBD1 TRBV6-5 . 16 TRBJ1-2
TGCGCCAGCAGCGTGAGCGGGAGATCCTACGAGCAGTACTTC CASSVSGRSYEQYF TRBD2 TRBV4-1 many 14 TRBJ2-7
TGCGCCAGCAGCTTGGCCCGCAGGGACCGCGAGCAGTACTTC CASSLARRDREQYF . TRBV5-1 . 14 TRBJ2-7
TGTGCCAGCAGCAAGGACGGAAACAATCAGCCCCAGCATTTT CASSKDGNNQPQHF . TRBV6-5 many 14 TRBJ1-5
TGTGCCAGCAGGCGACAGGGGACGGGCAATCAGCCCCAGCATTTT CASRRQGTGNQPQHF TRBD1 TRBV12-3/TRBV12-4 many 15 TRBJ1-5
TGTGCCAGTAGGTTCCACCTCGGGACTAGCGGCGGTGAGCAGTTCTTC CASRFHLGTSGGEQFF TRBD2 TRBV19 few 16 TRBJ2-1
TGCGCCAGCAGCCAAGAATACAGGGTTGGAGCAGATACGCAGTATTTT CASSQEYRVGADTQYF . TRBV4-1 medium-sized 16 TRBJ2-3
TGTGCCAGCAGCTTAGGGGCCGGGACTAACTATGGCTACACCTTC CASSLGAGTNYGYTF . TRBV7-9 . 15 TRBJ1-2
TGTGCCAGCAGCCCCCGAGCGGGCAATGAGCAGTTCTTC CASSPRAGNEQFF . TRBV25-1 many 13 TRBJ2-1
TGTGCCAGCAGTAAGGTAGCCAAAAACATTCAGTACTTC CASSKVAKNIQYF . TRBV6-5 . 13 TRBJ2-4
TGTGCCAGCAGCTTAATGGTGACTGGAATCACCATATATTTT CASSLMVTGITIYF . TRBV11-2 . 14 TRBJ1-3
TGCAGTGCTAGCAGGGACACGAAAAACATTCAGTACTTC CSASRDTKNIQYF . TRBV20-1 . 13 TRBJ2-4
TGTGCCAGCAGCATGGCCAACCATCGGCCCCAGCATTTT CASSMANHRPQHF . TRBV6-5 few 13 TRBJ1-5
TGCGCCAGCAGCCCCGACAGTCGCGGCTTCTCCTACGAGCAGTACTTC CASSPDSRGFSYEQYF . TRBV4-1 . 16 TRBJ2-7
TGTGCCAGCAGTTTGGCTCTCGGGGCCTCTGGGGCCAACGTCCTGACTTTC CASSLALGASGANVLTF . TRBV6-5 . 17 TRBJ2-6
TGCGCCAGCAGCTCGTCATACGAGCAGTACTTC CASSSSYEQYF . TRBV5-1 few 11 TRBJ2-7
TGCAGTGCCCCAGTGGGGGGAAAGGGCACTGAAGCTTTCTTT CSAPVGGKGTEAFF . TRBV20-1 medium-sized 14 TRBJ1-1
TGTGCCAGCAGCATGGGACTAGACACCGGGGAGCTGTTTTTT CASSMGLDTGELFF TRBD2 TRBV7-2 . 14 TRBJ2-2
TGCAGTACTGGCTCAGGGCTACGGAATTCACCCCTCCACTTT CSTGSGLRNSPLHF . TRBV20-1 once 14 TRBJ1-6
TGCAGTGCTAGAGATCCCGGGTTCAACAATGAGCAGTTCTTC CSARDPGFNNEQFF . TRBV20-1 many 14 TRBJ2-1
TGCGCCAGCAGCTCCGGACAGGGTGTGGCTGAAGCTTTCTTT CASSSGQGVAEAFF TRBD1 TRBV5-1 many 14 TRBJ1-1
TGCAGTGCTCTCCTTGGAGGGAGGGGCTACACCTTC CSALLGGRGYTF . TRBV20-1 many 12 TRBJ1-2
TGCAGTGCTAGAGGGGACACGAAAAACATTCAGTACTTC CSARGDTKNIQYF . TRBV20-1 medium-sized 13 TRBJ2-4
TGTGCCAGCAGCCCCGACAGGGATCAGCCCCAGCATTTT CASSPDRDQPQHF TRBD1 TRBV6-6 medium-sized 13 TRBJ1-5
TGTGCCAGCGGAAGGGGACTAGCGGGAGGCAATGAGCAGTTCTTC CASGRGLAGGNEQFF TRBD2 TRBV12-3/TRBV12-4 few 15 TRBJ2-1
TGTGCCAGCAGTGAAGCGTGGCAGAACCAAGAGACCCAGTACTTC CASSEAWQNQETQYF . TRBV6-1 medium-sized 15 TRBJ2-5
TGCAGCGTTTACAAATCCTACGAGCAGTACTTC CSVYKSYEQYF . TRBV29-1 . 11 TRBJ2-7
TGCAGTGCTAGAGCCCCGACAGCTATGAATGAAAAACTGTTTTTT CSARAPTAMNEKLFF . TRBV20-1 . 15 TRBJ1-4
TGTGCCAGCAGCCCTCTTGGGGGGCGCAGGAGCAATCAGCCCCAGCATTTT CASSPLGGRRSNQPQHF . TRBV7-8 many 17 TRBJ1-5
TGCAGTGCCCACTCTACTCAGGGGGCTGACACTGAAGCTTTCTTT CSAHSTQGADTEAFF TRBD1 TRBV20-1 medium-sized 15 TRBJ1-1
TGTGCCAGCAGCTTAGGGGTACAGAGCTCTACCCATGGCTACACCTTC CASSLGVQSSTHGYTF . TRBV7-2 many 16 TRBJ1-2
TGTGCCAGCAGCTCCGGACAGGGGGGATCCTACAATGAGCAGTTCTTC CASSSGQGGSYNEQFF TRBD1 TRBV7-7 many 16 TRBJ2-1
TGCAGTGCTAGATCCGGTGGCTATGGGCAGTTCTTC CSARSGGYGQFF . TRBV20-1 . 12 TRBJ2-1
TGCGCCAGCAGCCAAGTTCGGGGGGGCCATGAGCGGTTCTTC CASSQVRGGHERFF TRBD2 TRBV4-1 . 14 TRBJ2-1
TGTGCCAGCAGCAATCGCGGCAGGGGAAGCATTAAGCAGCCCCAGCATTTT CASSNRGRGSIKQPQHF . TRBV21-1 few 17 TRBJ1-5
TGTGCCAGTAGTCCGGGGACAGGGGTCGGAGATACGCAGTATTTT CASSPGTGVGDTQYF TRBD1 TRBV19 . 15 TRBJ2-3
TGCAGTGCTAGAGGGGGCCGGGGGGAAGAGACCCAGTACTTC CSARGGRGEETQYF TRBD2 TRBV20-1 medium-sized 14 TRBJ2-5
TGTGCCAGCAGCTTTGGGACAGGAACCTACGAGCAGTACTTC CASSFGTGTYEQYF TRBD1 TRBV7-6 many 14 TRBJ2-7
TGTGCCAGCAGTTTCTTAGCGGGAGGGCGAGATACGCAGTATTTT CASSFLAGGRDTQYF TRBD2 TRBV6-5 many 15 TRBJ2-3
TGCAGTGCTACAAACGGCTTAAGCAATCAGCCCCAGCATTTT CSATNGLSNQPQHF . TRBV20-1 medium-sized 14 TRBJ1-5
TGTGCCAGCAGCTTTAGCGGGAGCGGAGAGACCCAGTACTTC CASSFSGSGETQYF TRBD2 TRBV11-2 few 14 TRBJ2-5
TGTGCCAGCAGTTTTGCGGGAGCGGTTAATGAGCAGTTCTTC CASSFAGAVNEQFF TRBD2 TRBV6-6 few 14 TRBJ2-1
TGTGCCAGCAGTTCCCCGACAGGGACCAGCTACGAGCAGTACTTC CASSSPTGTSYEQYF TRBD1 TRBV28 . 15 TRBJ2-7
TGTGCCAGCAGTTTGACAGGGGGATCAGGGGCCAACGTCCTGACTTTC CASSLTGGSGANVLTF TRBD1 TRBV5-6 medium-sized 16 TRBJ2-6
TGTGCCACCAGCAGAGCGGGAGGGCCAGATACGCAGTATTTT CATSRAGGPDTQYF TRBD2 TRBV15 many 14 TRBJ2-3
TGTGCCAGCAGTCTGTGGCGGGAGCACAATGAGCAGTTCTTC CASSLWREHNEQFF TRBD2 TRBV28 medium-sized 14 TRBJ2-1
TGCGCCAGCACAGGATCCGGGGCCTCAAATGAGCAGTTCTTC CASTGSGASNEQFF . TRBV5-1 few 14 TRBJ2-1
TGCGCCAGCAGCTTGTGGGAAGGAGCGGGGGTTCCTAATGAGCAGTTCTTC CASSLWEGAGVPNEQFF TRBD2 TRBV5-1 few 17 TRBJ2-1
TGCAGCGTCCTTAGACTAGCGGGAGGAAACGAGCAGTACTTC CSVLRLAGGNEQYF TRBD2 TRBV29-1 many 14 TRBJ2-7
TGTGCCAGCAGGGACAGGGGATACTCCTACGAGCAGTACTTC CASRDRGYSYEQYF TRBD1 TRBV7-2 many 14 TRBJ2-7
TGTGCCACCAGCAGAGATGGAACTCCTAGGTTCCCAGATACGCAGTATTTT CATSRDGTPRFPDTQYF . TRBV15 medium-sized 17 TRBJ2-3
TGTGCCAGCAGTGAATATAGCCTAGCGGGAGTCCATGAGCAGTTCTTC CASSEYSLAGVHEQFF TRBD2 TRBV25-1 medium-sized 16 TRBJ2-1
TGTGCCAGCAGTTACTCGGGACTAGCGGGAGGAGGTGAGCAGTTCTTC CASSYSGLAGGGEQFF TRBD2 TRBV6-5 many 16 TRBJ2-1
TGTGCCAGCAGCCACCGGGATAATGAGCAGTTCTTC CASSHRDNEQFF . TRBV4-2 many 12 TRBJ2-1
TGCGCCAGCAGCCCCGGCTACAATGAGCAGTTCTTC CASSPGYNEQFF . TRBV5-1 many 12 TRBJ2-1